The clone carrying this TCR beta chain was seen only a few times. Its antigen remains unknown. These data belong to a study of T-cell memory formation after mild COVID-19. As for the study in general: Largely, the TCR clusters proved donor specific. Whole-study findings and limits: CD8+ contracting clones occupied EMRA, while CD4+ ones occupied mainly CM and EM. Later expanders leaned toward CD4+, whereas clones contracting from day 15 to 85 were balanced CD4/CD8.

In germline, CDR1 is SGDLS, CDR2 YYNGEE. The CDR3 length is 13 residues. V was shortened by 3 bases and J by 0 bases, with 3 bases between the two germline ends. MiXCR was run by TCRdb on the 5' RACE reads, yielding one entry per CDR3 protein. The sample records fewer than 60,000 distinct CDR3 sequences, roughly 25% being singletons. The J gene is TRBJ2-2, the V gene TRBV9; D call uncertain. What was sequenced was PBMCs or a T cell subset sorted from them (not recorded which). The sequence was obtained from a man aged 18 to 35 who had mild COVID-19 (a few samples of this study predate the infection). Cell type and time point are not known. The CDR3 loop is CASSAPNTGELFF. CDR3 coding DNA: TGTGCCAGCAGCGCGCCGAACACCGGGGAGCTGTTTTTT.